The 25 T cell receptor beta chains given below trace back to one sample, sequenced in a study of technical replicates of blood from several donors. TCRdb's copy holds only in-frame clones and misses some; the assay was immunoSEQ multiplex PCR. The table records about 89,000 clones, approximately 93% of them present only once. The sequenced sample was T cells isolated from PBMCs. Receptors were obtained from a human donor in good health.

This clone was counted a single time. This rearrangement joins TRBV27 to TRBJ1-4; possible D gene TRBD1, 5 bases. V shed 6 bases and J shed 6 bases, with 11 bases lying between them. CDR1 and CDR2 from the germline V gene are MNHEY and SMNVEV (reference sequence). This CDR3 spans 13 amino acids. The CDR3 sequence is CASRGTPHEKLFF. CDR3 DNA sequence: TGTGCCAGCAGGGGGACTCCCCATGAAAAACTGTTTTTT.

V gene TRBV7-6 combines with J gene TRBJ2-7, with D tentatively TRBD1 (6 bases). V lost 1 base and J 2 bases, leaving 12 bases between the germline ends. The CDR3 consists of 15 residues. CDR1 is SGHVS and CDR2 is FNYEAQ in the germline V gene. CDR3 in DNA: TGTGCCAGCAGCTTAGAGGGGGACACAACCTACGAGCAGTACTTC. As protein: CASSLEGDTTYEQYF.

The V gene is TRBV4-1, the J gene TRBJ2-7; 7 bases are shared with TRBD2. V dropped 2 bases and J dropped 0; count of bases not matched to a gene: 7. Germline V gene data show CDR1 as MGHRA and CDR2 as YSYEKL. The CDR3 has 16 residues. DNA for the CDR3: TGCGCCAGCAGCCAACGGGGGGTTAAGAGCTCCTACGAGCAGTACTTC. Translated: CASSQRGVKSSYEQYF.

This rearrangement joins TRBV18 to TRBJ1-2; D is perhaps TRBD1 (6 bases). The length of the CDR3 is 15 residues. CDR1 and CDR2 (germline): KGHSH, LQKENI. The V end lost 3 bases, the J end lost 5 bases, and 16 bases lay between the germline ends. The CDR3 nucleotides read TGTGCCAGCTCACCCAGCGGACAGTTCGCTTATGGCTACACCTTC. It is translated as CASSPSGQFAYGYTF.

Written as DNA, the CDR3 is TGTGCCAGCAGCCGGGGCGGGATTCATTCCCCCTCCTACAATGAGCAGTTCTTC. As protein: CASSRGGIHSPSYNEQFF. V is TRBV5-4 and J is TRBJ2-1; possible D gene TRBD2, 6 bases. The ends were cut back, 4 bases at V and 0 bases at J, with 20 bases in the middle. The CDR3 consists of 18 residues. Germline V gene data show CDR1 as SGHNT and CDR2 as YYREEE (reference sequence).

The chain uses TRBV6-9 and TRBJ2-5; TRBD1 might be the D (5 bases). Deletions cut 0 bases from V and 4 bases from J, with 6 bases between. The CDR3 runs 13 residues. Looked up from germline, CDR1 is MNHGY and CDR2 is SVAAGI. CDR3 sequence: CASSYSQGETQYF. In DNA form, the CDR3 reads TGTGCCAGCAGTTATTCTCAGGGAGAGACCCAGTACTTC.

The V gene is TRBV11-3, the J gene TRBJ2-3; D unclear. Deletions cut 1 base from V and 5 bases from J, with 4 bases between. CDR1 is SGHNT and CDR2 is YENEEA in the germline V gene. This CDR3 has 12 amino acids. The CDR3 spells CASSLVKDTQYF. Written as DNA, the CDR3 is TGTGCCAGCAGCTTAGTTAAAGATACGCAGTATTTT.

The chain combines TRBV6-5 with TRBJ2-1, with D maybe TRBD1 (6 bases). There are 14 residues in the CDR3. Trimming left V 6 bases short and J 5 bases short, with 14 bases between. The germline V gene encodes CDR1 MNHEY and CDR2 SVGAGI. CDR3 sequence: CASSPGTNNNEQFF. The CDR3 DNA sequence: TGTGCCAGCAGCCCTGGGACAAACAACAATGAGCAGTTCTTC.

The CDR3 sequence: CAWSAFNQPQHF. The CDR3 nucleotides are TGTGCCTGGAGTGCTTTCAATCAGCCCCAGCATTTT. The gene calls are TRBV30 and TRBJ1-5; D remains ambiguous. CDR3 length equals 12 residues. Per the germline V gene, CDR1 is GTSNPN and CDR2 is SVGIG (reference sequence). Deletions cut 1 base from V and 3 bases from J, with 4 bases between.

V usage is TRBV10-2 and J usage is TRBJ1-2, with D perhaps matching TRBD1 (5 bases). Germline V lookup: CDR1 WSHSY, CDR2 SAAADI. CDR3 length equals 14 residues. V was shortened by 2 bases and J by 4 bases, with 11 bases between the two germline ends. CDR3 amino acids: CASSEGGTPYGYTF. The CDR3 DNA follows: TGCGCCAGCAGTGAGGGAGGGACCCCCTATGGCTACACCTTC.

The chain combines TRBV30 with TRBJ1-5; a possible D gene is TRBD1 (6 bases). This CDR3 is built from 12 residues. Germline V CDR1 and CDR2: GTSNPN, SVGIG (reference sequence). This chain's CDR3 is CATGAVNQPQHF. Written as DNA, the CDR3 is TGTGCGACAGGCGCCGTAAATCAGCCCCAGCATTTT.

This clone has just one count. The chain combines TRBV29-1 with TRBJ2-7; 10 bases line up with TRBD1. After removal of 1 base from V and 0 bases from J, the junction contained 6 bases not matched to a gene. The CDR3 has 16 amino acids. Germline values: CDR1 SQVTM, CDR2 ANQGSEA. The CDR3 region has the DNA TGCAGCGTTGAAGTGGCCGGGACAGGGGCCTCCTACGAGCAGTACTTC. It translates to CSVEVAGTGASYEQYF.

This chain connects TRBV11-2 to TRBJ2-1, with D uncertain. V lost 0 bases and J lost 4, with 13 bases in between. Germline CDR1 is SGHAT and CDR2 is FQNNGV. The CDR3 runs 16 residues. As DNA, the CDR3 is TGTGCCAGCAGCTTAGATACAGCAGGAATGTACAATGAGCAGTTCTTC. Protein sequence: CASSLDTAGMYNEQFF.

This rearrangement joins TRBV7-3 to TRBJ1-6; D might be TRBD1 (6 bases). From germline, CDR1 is SGHTA and CDR2 FQGTGA. The CDR3 length is 15 residues. The germline V and J ends were trimmed by 5 bases and 9 bases, with 17 bases remaining between them. The CDR3 DNA reads as TGTGCCAGCAGCGCACAGGGAGATCGGTCTTCACCCCTCCACTTT. This translates into CASSAQGDRSSPLHF.

The chain combines TRBV6-1 with TRBJ2-2; 7 bases agree with TRBD2. Germline CDR1 is MNHNS and CDR2 is SASEGT. The V gene end was trimmed by 10 bases and the J gene end by 11 bases; junction bases not matched to a gene: 13. This CDR3 is 13 amino acids long. The CDR3 sequence: CATRTSTALELFF. In DNA form, the CDR3 reads TGTGCCACCAGGACTAGTACAGCCTTAGAGCTGTTTTTT.

This chain connects TRBV10-2 to TRBJ2-3, with 11 positions matching TRBD2. Losses at the gene ends were 2 bases for V and 2 bases for J; bases not matched to a gene: 3. There are 16 residues in the CDR3. The germline V gene has CDR1 WSHSY and CDR2 SAAADI. Written as DNA, the CDR3 is TGCGCCAGCAGTGAGGGGACTAGCGGAACCACAGATACGCAGTATTTT. Amino acid sequence: CASSEGTSGTTDTQYF.

The chain couples TRBV27 to TRBJ2-1; D is unresolved. This CDR3 is 16 amino acids long. Trimming stripped 2 bases from V and 4 bases from J, with 15 bases between. The germline V gene has CDR1 MNHEY and CDR2 SMNVEV (reference sequence). CDR3 amino acids: CASSLLTTTHYNEQFF. The CDR3 DNA follows: TGTGCCAGCAGTTTACTTACTACCACACATTACAATGAGCAGTTCTTC.

The rearrangement joins TRBV27 to TRBJ2-3; 9 bases fit TRBD2. The CDR3 has 17 amino acids. The germline V gene encodes CDR1 MNHEY and CDR2 SMNVEV (reference sequence). Unmatched junction bases numbered 12, after V lost 7 bases and J lost 1 base. The CDR3 DNA is TGTGCCAGCAAGGACGAGCGGGGGGCCCCGGGCACAGATACGCAGTATTTT. It codes for CASKDERGAPGTDTQYF.

The chain is built from TRBV10-2 and TRBJ1-5, with D perhaps TRBD1 (6 bases). V was cut by 7 bases and J by 3 bases, with 16 bases left in between. The CDR3 runs 15 residues. Germline CDR1 and CDR2: WSHSY and SAAADI. The CDR3 region is CASTPSDRYNQPQHF. The CDR3 nucleotides are TGCGCCAGCACCCCAAGTGACAGGTACAATCAGCCCCAGCATTTT.

This chain joins TRBV7-3 and TRBJ2-3; 7 bases fit TRBD2. The CDR3 has 15 residues. Trimming cost V 0 bases and J 3 bases; bases outside gene matches: 3. CDR1 and CDR2 (germline): SGHTA, FQGTGA. Written as DNA, the CDR3 is TGTGCCAGCAGCTTAACGGGAGGGGCGACAGATACGCAGTATTTT. Translation: CASSLTGGATDTQYF.

This clone was detected only once. CDR3 residues: CASSLSLGEGYGYTF. CDR3 nucleotides: TGTGCCAGTAGTCTCTCATTGGGAGAGGGCTATGGCTACACCTTC. The J gene is TRBJ1-2, the V gene TRBV19; unclear D gene. This CDR3 has 15 residues. Germline lookup yields CDR1 LNHDA and CDR2 SQIVND (reference sequence). The ends were cut back, 5 bases at V and 4 bases at J, with 17 bases in the middle.

The chain carries TRBV29-1 and TRBJ1-2; D uncertain. Trimming shortened V by 0 bases and J by 1 base, and 15 bases separated the two germline ends. The CDR3 is made up of 16 amino acids. Per the germline V gene, CDR1 is SQVTM and CDR2 is ANQGSEA. CDR3 loop: CSVEDPTVLFNYGYTF. As DNA, the CDR3 is TGCAGCGTTGAAGATCCCACTGTCCTTTTTAACTATGGCTACACCTTC.

This chain links TRBV13 with TRBJ2-5, with 8 bases fitting TRBD2. Trimming at V came to 5 bases and at J to 5 bases, leaving 13 bases not matched to a gene. Germline V gives CDR1 PRHDT, CDR2 FYEKMQ (reference sequence). CDR3 length: 16 residues. This chain's CDR3 is CASSLSQAGVRETQYF. CDR3 DNA sequence: TGTGCCAGCAGCCTTAGTCAAGCGGGAGTCAGGGAGACCCAGTACTTC.

This clone was picked up one time. V gene TRBV6-5 combines with J gene TRBJ1-4, with TRBD1 identical over 7 bases. Looked up from germline, CDR1 is MNHEY and CDR2 is SVGAGI. V gave up 0 bases and J gave up 5 bases; unmatched junction bases: 3. The CDR3 is made up of 15 amino acids. Here the CDR3 DNA reads TGTGCCAGCAGTTACTCGAGGGGGCCGAATGAAAAACTGTTTTTT. This encodes CASSYSRGPNEKLFF.

With respect to this clone: One end of the junction fails to match germline, which may point to a read error. V gene TRBV7-7 combines with J gene TRBJ2-5; a possible D gene is TRBD1 (5 bases). The germline V gene has CDR1 SSHAT and CDR2 FNYEAQ (reference sequence). The CDR3 totals 14 residues. The CDR3 region is CASSLGQGQETQYF. The CDR3 DNA sequence: TGTGCTAGCAGCTTAGGGCAGGGCCAAGAGACCCAGTACTTC.